These 5 T cell receptor beta chains share one sample of origin, sequenced in a study of T cell changes during pregnancy in multiple sclerosis. The method was immunoSEQ multiplex PCR; TCRdb's version includes in-frame clones alone and lacks a portion of them. The sample lists 20,000 to 30,000 clones, 88% seen once, with less than 0.8% in the top ten. The sample was CD4+ T cells from peripheral blood mononuclear cells, taken in the first trimester of pregnancy. These receptors were taken from a female donor in good health, enrolled as a control in a pregnancy study.

V and J are TRBV27 and TRBJ2-1; 9 nucleotides align to TRBD2. The CDR3 spans 16 residues. Germline V gene lookup returns CDR1 MNHEY and CDR2 SMNVEV (reference sequence). The V and J ends lost 3 bases and 10 bases, in that order; junction bases with no gene match: 13. For the CDR3, the DNA is TGTGCCAGCAGTTTCTCAGGCCTAGCGGGACTTGAGGAGCAGTTCTTC. As protein: CASSFSGLAGLEEQFF.

V and J are TRBV27 and TRBJ2-3; D possibly corresponds to TRBD2 (6 bases). V lost 3 bases to trimming and J lost 3 bases, with 16 bases between them. CDR1 is MNHEY and CDR2 is SMNVEV in the germline V gene (reference sequence). The CDR3 totals 16 residues. The CDR3 reads CASSLVSWGDTDTQYF. In nucleotides, the CDR3 is TGTGCCAGCAGTTTGGTTTCTTGGGGGGATACAGATACGCAGTATTTT.

The chain joins TRBV7-2 to TRBJ2-3, with 14 bases matching TRBD2. V lost 4 bases to trimming and J lost 1 base; unmatched junction nucleotides: 7. The CDR3 loop spans 18 amino acids. Germline V gene data show CDR1 as SGHTA and CDR2 as FQGNSA. The CDR3 region has the DNA TGTGCCAGCAGCTCGGGACTAGCGGGAGTTCGGGGCACAGATACGCAGTATTTT. Encoded protein: CASSSGLAGVRGTDTQYF. The variable domain in full, with the rest retrieved from reference TRBV7-2 and TRBJ2-3, is GAGVSQSPSNKVTEKGKDVELRCDPISGHTALYWYRQSLGQGLEFLIYFQGNSAPDKSGLPSDRFSAERTGGSVSTLTIQRTQQEDSAVYLCASSSGLAGVRGTDTQYFGPGTRLTVL.

This rearrangement joins TRBV15 to TRBJ2-1; 9 nucleotides agree with TRBD2. CDR1 and CDR2 (germline): LNHNV, YYDKDF (reference sequence). CDR3 length equals 16 residues. V shed 0 bases and J 6 bases; nucleotides not matched to a gene: 6. The CDR3 bases are TGTGCCACCAGCAGAGATAGGCTTAGCGGGGGCAATGAGCAGTTCTTC. Its protein is CATSRDRLSGGNEQFF.

The chain couples TRBV2 to TRBJ1-4, with TRBD1 matching 8 bases. CDR1 and CDR2 (germline): SNHLY, FYNNEI. The CDR3 is 15 residues long. Trimming cost V 5 bases and J 5 bases; bases outside gene matches: 7. CDR3: CASSRDRTRNEKLFF. DNA of the CDR3: TGTGCCAGCAGTAGGGACAGGACAAGGAATGAAAAACTGTTTTTT.